This T cell receptor beta chain emerged from a study of cytomegalovirus exposure and HLA in healthy donors. Findings and caveats of the study: Later, an analysis showed that TCR beta chains associated with HLA were more clonally expanded than others that were equally common. A later analysis showed TCR association rates differing by HLA locus, peaking at DRB1 and lowest at HLA-C. Several top significant clusters appeared, in a later analysis, to be linked to common viral pathogens.

Comment on this clone: Its specificity is unknown.

Primers for the PCR totalled 60 Vbeta and 13 Jbeta. The assay was immunoSEQ multiplex PCR, and TCRdb's table has in-frame clones only and misses some. The table records around 110,000 clones, about 70% of them present only once. This CDR3 is 14 amino acids long. Trimming took 2 bases from V and 5 from J; bases not matched to a gene: 5. CDR1 and CDR2 (germline): LNHDA, SQIVND (reference sequence). The gene calls are TRBV19 and TRBJ2-7, with TRBD1 matching over 8 bases. The TCR comes from a female donor in good health and CMV-seronegative. Sequencing was done on a sample of PBMCs. CDR3 nucleotides: TGTGCCAGTAGTATATCAGGGGGCAGGGACGAGCAGTACTTC. Its translation is CASSISGGRDEQYF.